This entry lists 23 T cell receptor beta chains sequenced from one sample in a study of control samples from healthy donors and cancer patients. The protocol was immunoSEQ multiplex PCR, while the TCRdb copy is restricted to in-frame clones and leaves out a portion. The sample lists 120,000 or so clones; about 95% were seen once. What was sequenced was blood. Source of these receptors: a man aged 30-40 years in good health.

This chain links TRBV18 with TRBJ2-3; D may be TRBD1 (5 bases). CDR1 is KGHSH, CDR2 LQKENI, per germline. Trimming removed 3 bases at V and 3 bases at J, with 10 bases between. This CDR3 spans 14 amino acids. The CDR3 DNA reads as TGTGCCAGCTCACCTTCTCAGGGAACAGATACGCAGTATTTT. Residues: CASSPSQGTDTQYF.

The V and J genes are TRBV24-1 and TRBJ2-3; 8 bases align to TRBD1. CDR1 KGHDR and CDR2 SFDVKD come from the germline V gene. The length of the CDR3 is 17 residues. Trimming removed 3 bases from V and 1 base from J; junction bases left unmatched: 8. The CDR3 DNA reads as TGTGCCACCAGTGATCGCGGACAGGGCAGGGGCACAGATACGCAGTATTTT. This translates into CATSDRGQGRGTDTQYF.

This chain joins TRBV18 and TRBJ2-1, with D possibly matching TRBD1 (5 bases). The CDR3 has 12 amino acids. The ends were cut back, 5 bases at V and 7 bases at J, with 9 bases in the middle. The germline V gene has CDR1 KGHSH and CDR2 LQKENI. The CDR3 DNA is TGTGCCAGCTCAAAACAGGAAAATGAGCAGTTCTTC. Translating gives CASSKQENEQFF. The full variable domain, with the rest looked up from reference TRBV18 and TRBJ2-1, is NAGVMQNPRHLVRRRGQEARLRCSPMKGHSHVYWYRQLPEEGLKFMVYLQKENIIDESGMPKERFSAEFPKEGPSILRIQQVVRGDSAAYFCASSKQENEQFFGPGTRLTVL.

The chain joins TRBV6-2 or TRBV6-3 to TRBJ1-1; D not resolved. The germline V gene encodes CDR1 MNHEY and CDR2 SVGEGT. V lost 2 bases and J lost 0, with 7 bases in between. The CDR3 contains 14 residues. CDR3 sequence: CASSYGEMNTEAFF. The CDR3 region has the DNA TGTGCCAGCAGTTACGGAGAGATGAACACTGAAGCTTTCTTT.

J is TRBJ2-1 and V is TRBV18; 9 nucleotides agree with TRBD1. Germline values: CDR1 KGHSH, CDR2 LQKENI. The CDR3 has 15 amino acids. V trimming: 5 bases; J trimming: 5 bases; junction bases outside the gene matches: 7. Here the CDR3 reads CASSSGQGRNNEQFF. The CDR3 bases are TGTGCCAGCTCATCTGGACAGGGGCGAAACAATGAGCAGTTCTTC.

The genes are TRBV19 and TRBJ2-3; TRBD2 agrees at 7 bases. The CDR3 loop spans 15 amino acids. From germline, CDR1 is LNHDA and CDR2 SQIVND (reference sequence). The V gene end was trimmed by 2 bases and the J gene end by 0 bases; junction bases not matched to a gene: 2. CDR3 region: CASSITGGSTDTQYF. Written as DNA, the CDR3 is TGTGCCAGTAGTATAACGGGGGGTAGCACAGATACGCAGTATTTT.

This chain joins TRBV14 and TRBJ2-5, with D possibly matching TRBD1 (6 bases). The CDR3 has 13 residues. CDR1 SGHDN and CDR2 FVKESK come from the germline V gene. The V and J ends lost 6 bases and 2 bases respectively, with 10 bases between them. The CDR3 DNA reads as TGTGCCAGCAGGAGGACAGCACAAGAGACCCAGTACTTC. This sequence encodes CASRRTAQETQYF. Filled out from reference TRBV14 and TRBJ2-5, the complete variable domain reads EAGVTQFPSHSVIEKGQTVTLRCDPISGHDNLYWYRRVMGKEIKFLLHFVKESKQDESGMPNNRFLAERTGGTYSTLKVQPAELEDSGVYFCASRRTAQETQYFGPGTRLLVL.

This clone appeared a few times. This chain joins TRBV7-9 and TRBJ2-7; 7 bases are shared with TRBD1. CDR1 is SEHNR, CDR2 FQNEAQ, per germline (reference sequence). CDR3 size: 14 residues. V lost 5 bases and J lost 2; bases outside the gene matches: 6. The CDR3 DNA sequence: TGTGCCAGCAGCCCGGGACAGCAGGCCTACGAGCAGTACTTC. Its protein product is CASSPGQQAYEQYF.

The chain is built from TRBV14 and TRBJ2-1, with 9 bases matching TRBD1. Germline values: CDR1 SGHDN, CDR2 FVKESK. This CDR3 spans 13 amino acids. J gave up 5 bases and V 9 bases, and 5 bases lay outside the gene matches. The CDR3 spells CARIRDRDNEQFF. As DNA, the CDR3 is TGTGCCAGGATCCGGGACAGGGACAATGAGCAGTTCTTC.

The chain combines TRBV6-2 or TRBV6-3 with TRBJ2-7; D is possibly TRBD1 (5 bases). V was cut by 0 bases and J by 1 base, with 16 bases left in between. The length of the CDR3 is 17 residues. Germline assignment: CDR1 MNHEY and CDR2 SVGEGT. CDR3 region: CASSYSPDSYKSYEQYF. CDR3 coding DNA: TGTGCCAGCAGTTACTCCCCCGACAGCTACAAATCCTACGAGCAGTACTTC.

The J gene is TRBJ1-6, the V gene TRBV15; D is unclear. V lost 0 bases, J lost 7 bases, and 10 bases lay in between. The CDR3 has 15 residues. Germline CDR1 and CDR2: LNHNV and YYDKDF (reference sequence). The CDR3 DNA sequence: TGTGCCACCAGCAGAGACGGCAGGTCAAATTCACCCCTCCACTTT. Translating it yields CATSRDGRSNSPLHF. The full variable domain, rest sourced from reference TRBV15 and TRBJ1-6, is DAMVIQNPRYQVTQFGKPVTLSCSQTLNHNVMYWYQQKSSQAPKLLFHYYDKDFNNEADTPDNFQSRRPNTSFCFLDIRSPGLGDTAMYLCATSRDGRSNSPLHFGNGTRLTVT.

This clone came up once. The gene calls are TRBV5-1 and TRBJ2-2; D ambiguous. There are 15 residues in the CDR3. Germline V gene data show CDR1 as SGHRS and CDR2 as YFSETQ. Trimming pared 2 bases from V and 0 bases from J, leaving 8 bases between. CDR3: CASSFSFANTGELFF. CDR3 in DNA: TGCGCCAGCAGCTTCTCGTTCGCGAACACCGGGGAGCTGTTTTTT.

The chain has TRBV7-9 and TRBJ1-5, with TRBD1 as a possible D gene (6 bases). V lost 5 bases and J 4 bases, leaving 12 bases between the germline ends. This CDR3 is built from 14 residues. Germline CDR1 is SEHNR and CDR2 is FQNEAQ (reference sequence). CDR3 amino acids: CASSVGQPNQPQHF. In nucleotides, the CDR3 is TGTGCCAGCAGCGTCGGACAGCCAAATCAGCCCCAGCATTTT.

This sequence joins TRBV5-1 and TRBJ2-3; 9 positions agree with TRBD2. This CDR3 is built from 16 residues. With 1 base clipped from V and 6 bases from J, the junction kept 9 bases outside the gene matches. Germline assignment: CDR1 SGHRS and CDR2 YFSETQ. CDR3 region: CASSLWGAGGLDTQYF. CDR3 sequence (DNA): TGCGCCAGCAGCTTGTGGGGAGCGGGGGGCCTCGATACGCAGTATTTT.

V usage is TRBV9 and J usage is TRBJ2-3; the D gene is possibly TRBD1 (6 bases). Trimming stripped 0 bases from V and 6 bases from J, with 11 bases between. Germline CDR1 SGDLS, CDR2 YYNGEE. The CDR3 sequence is 14 residues long. The CDR3 DNA sequence: TGTGCCAGCAGCGTAGGGGGGCCTGGGGATACGCAGTATTTT. Translating it yields CASSVGGPGDTQYF.

Note on this clone: The sample contains more than one DNA sequence encoding this CDR3. The V call is TRBV6-4, the J call TRBJ2-4, with a weak D call TRBD2 (5 bases). This CDR3 contains 13 residues. The V and J ends lost 0 bases and 6 bases respectively, with 6 bases between them. Germline V lookup: CDR1 MRHNA, CDR2 SNTAGT. CDR3 in DNA: TGTGCCAGCAGTGACTCAGGAGGAAACATTCAGTACTTC. Translating it yields CASSDSGGNIQYF.

The chain uses TRBV4-1 and TRBJ2-7; 7 bases fit TRBD2. The germline V gene encodes CDR1 MGHRA and CDR2 YSYEKL. This CDR3 is 15 amino acids long. Losses at the gene ends were 1 base for V and 2 bases for J; bases not matched to a gene: 5. DNA for the CDR3: TGCGCCAGCAGCCAAGGTACTAGCGTAGCCTACGAGCAGTACTTC. Protein: CASSQGTSVAYEQYF.

This clone appeared a single time. V usage is TRBV6-4 and J usage is TRBJ2-4; the match to TRBD1 covers 7 bases. J gave up 7 bases and V 5 bases, and 14 bases lay outside the gene matches. The CDR3 has 16 amino acids. Germline values: CDR1 MRHNA, CDR2 SNTAGT. The CDR3 nucleotides read TGTGCCAGCAGTCCCCGAGGACAGGCGGTGAGGAACATTCAGTACTTC. This encodes CASSPRGQAVRNIQYF.

The rearrangement joins TRBV10-3 to TRBJ1-2; 10 bases fit TRBD1. This CDR3 contains 15 residues. Per germline, CDR1 ENHRY and CDR2 SYGVKD. V shed 4 bases and J 2 bases; nucleotides not matched to a gene: 4. The chain's CDR3 is CAISGWDRGNYGYTF. CDR3 bases: TGTGCCATCAGTGGATGGGACAGGGGAAACTATGGCTACACCTTC.

With respect to this clone: The sample carries other DNA sequences with the same CDR3. The gene calls are TRBV2 and TRBJ1-2; 7 bases fit TRBD1. The CDR3 runs 13 residues. V shed 6 bases, J shed 4 bases, and the junction held 5 bases outside the gene matches. Germline V gene data show CDR1 as SNHLY and CDR2 as FYNNEI. CDR3 nucleotides: TGTGCCAGCAGCGAACAGGGGAGCTATGGCTACACCTTC. Protein product: CASSEQGSYGYTF.

J is TRBJ2-7 and V is TRBV20-1, with 7 positions matching TRBD1. Germline CDR1 DFQATT, CDR2 SNEGSKA (reference sequence). There are 12 residues in the CDR3. V shed 3 bases and J 9 bases; nucleotides not matched to a gene: 8. The CDR3 sequence is CSASPDRVVQYF. CDR3 DNA sequence: TGCAGTGCTAGTCCCGACAGGGTGGTGCAGTACTTC.

This clone appeared once. CDR3 nucleotide sequence: TGCGCCAGCAGCTTGGGACTAGCGGGGGTATACGAGCAGTACTTC. Translation: CASSLGLAGVYEQYF. The chain employs TRBV5-1 and TRBJ2-7; TRBD2 agrees at 12 bases. Germline CDR1 reads SGHRS; CDR2 reads YFSETQ. V shed 0 bases and J 4 bases; nucleotides not matched to a gene: 2. This CDR3 has 15 residues. The complete variable domain, with remaining parts taken from reference TRBV5-1 and TRBJ2-7, reads KAGVTQTPRYLIKTRGQQVTLSCSPISGHRSVSWYQQTPGQGLQFLFEYFSETQRNKGNFPGRFSGRQFSNSRSEMNVSTLELGDSALYLCASSLGLAGVYEQYFGPGTRLTVT.

The CDR3 reads CASSTGLASYNEQFF. The DNA for the CDR3 is TGTGCCAGCAGTACGGGACTAGCCAGCTACAATGAGCAGTTCTTC. The chain combines TRBV5-6 with TRBJ2-1; 9 positions agree with TRBD2. The CDR3 has 15 amino acids. The germline V gene has CDR1 SGHDT and CDR2 YYEEEE. V was pared by 5 bases and J by 3 bases, with 6 bases of the junction left unmatched.